In its sample, the clone carrying this T cell receptor beta chain was seen a few times. Antigen: not known. Expressed TCRB transcripts were sequenced because the isolated RNA had all been reverse transcribed beforehand. Clones were read by immunoSEQ multiplex PCR, and TCRdb kept only the in-frame ones, dropping some. The sample has around 330,000 clones, approximately 9.9% seen once. The data are from a study of beta chain features in type 1 diabetes. General observations from the study: Sequencing used cDNA, and cells with high TCR expression could therefore be over-represented.

Sequencing was carried out using naive CD4+ T cells from blood. This TCR derives from a woman in her 30s in good health.

CDR3 loop: CASSPIGTGDYNEQFF. DNA for the CDR3: TGTGCCAGCAGCCCGATCGGGACAGGGGACTACAATGAGCAGTTCTTC. The chain carries TRBV5-6 and TRBJ2-1, with 10 bases matching TRBD1. There are 16 residues in the CDR3. The germline gives CDR1 SGHDT, CDR2 YYEEEE. Losses at the gene ends were 4 bases for V and 3 bases for J; bases not matched to a gene: 7. The entire variable domain, with the rest obtained from reference TRBV5-6 and TRBJ2-1, is as follows: DAGVTQSPTHLIKTRGQQVTLRCSPKSGHDTVSWYQQALGQGPQFIFQYYEEEERQRGNFPDRFSGHQFPNYSSELNVNALLLGDSALYLCASSPIGTGDYNEQFFGPGTRLTVL.